This TCR beta chain emerged from a study of blood T cell repertoires in COVID-19. Study-level background: The United States, Italy and Spain supplied acute and convalescent COVID-19 samples.

In the authors' methods: It was from reference gene primer amplification that nucleated cell counts were estimated. The table came from immunoSEQ multiplex PCR; TCRdb's copy has only in-frame clones and leaves some out. V and J calls and clone size are as listed in that table; D and trimming were resolved from the DNA. This sample carries more than 110,000 clones, 70% to 85% of them seen once, and the ten largest clones take roughly 3.5%. Germline V lookup: CDR1 SGHTA, CDR2 FQGTGA. This CDR3 is 15 amino acids long. J lost 4 bases, V lost 4 bases, and 5 bases had no gene match. This clonotype originated in a man aged 60-69 years with acute or convalescent COVID-19. The chain combines TRBV7-3 with TRBJ2-3, with 10 bases aligning to TRBD2. Sequencing input: peripheral blood. CDR3 amino acids: CASSSSGSFADTQYF. The CDR3 DNA follows: TGTGCCAGCAGCTCTAGCGGGAGTTTCGCAGATACGCAGTATTTT. The complete variable domain, with remaining parts taken from reference TRBV7-3 and TRBJ2-3, reads GAGVSQTPSNKVTEKGKYVELRCDPISGHTALYWYRQSLGQGPEFLIYFQGTGAADDSGLPNDRFFAVRPEGSVSTLKIQRTERGDSAVYLCASSSSGSFADTQYFGPGTRLTVL.